The rows below give T cell receptor beta chains drawn from one sample of a study of T cell responses to AZD1222 COVID-19 vaccine. The data were produced by immunoSEQ multiplex PCR, yet TCRdb's version contains in-frame clones alone and is incomplete. The sample includes approximately 180,000 clones, 85% to 95% of them seen just once. The sequencing here drew on peripheral blood, taken on day 0 of AZD1222 vaccination. The receptors come from an adult in good health. Each CDR3 is given without its conserved first and last residue.

TRBJ1-5 TRBV2 ASRTTVSNQPQH
TRBJ1-1 TRBV7-9 ASRTGTGNTEAF
TRBJ1-6 TRBV28 ASSSPAASDNSPLH
TRBJ1-1 TRBV30 ASGGGPTEAF
TRBJ2-7 TRBV6-6 ASSYSRGQSPYEQY
TRBJ1-1 TRBV7-2 ASNNMKVLNTEAF
TRBJ1-5 TRBV18 ASSPGPTDQPQH
TRBJ1-1 TRBV6-5 ASSYSYRTNTEAF
TRBJ1-5 TRBV5-6 ASSFGDQPQH
TRBJ1-1 TRBV18 ASPTGPNTEAF
TRBJ2-1 TRBV27 ASSFDFLSSEQF
TRBJ1-5 TRBV2 ASSDDRAQPQH
TRBJ2-1 TRBV4-1 ASMKLPGANEQF
TRBJ1-1 TRBV16 ASSQSGVFGASTEAF
TRBJ1-1 TRBV19 ASSIGTGLYTEAF
TRBJ1-3 TRBV11-2 ASSGTGTGNTIY
TRBJ1-2 TRBV27 ASSWDRAVDYGYT
TRBJ2-7 TRBV7-8 ASSPGQGGYEQY
TRBJ2-7 TRBV7-9 ASSRGQQLPQGEQY
TRBJ1-5 TRBV19 ASSSGIRQPQH
TRBJ1-3 TRBV19 ASSSGTAGNTIY
TRBJ2-3 TRBV4-1 ASSQTGSDTQY
TRBJ1-1 TRBV6-2/TRBV6-3 ASSYSGGIAEAF
TRBJ1-1 TRBV27 ASSLFARTGVSAEAF